The 15 T cell receptor beta chains below were found in one sample sequenced in a study of blood T cell repertoires in COVID-19. TCRdb's table, derived via immunoSEQ multiplex PCR, lists solely in-frame clones and lacks some. The sample lists 200,000 to 300,000 clones, about 86% occurring once. The sample was peripheral blood. These receptors were taken from an elderly man with acute or convalescent COVID-19.

The J gene is TRBJ1-6, the V gene TRBV27; a weak D match, TRBD1 (5 bases). Germline CDR1 is MNHEY and CDR2 is SMNVEV (reference sequence). The CDR3 spans 15 residues. Trimming cost V 3 bases and J 2 bases, with 8 bases left between them. The CDR3: CASSFQGPYNSPLHF. The CDR3 DNA follows: TGTGCCAGCAGTTTTCAGGGTCCCTATAATTCACCCCTCCACTTT.

This clone was detected a few times. V is TRBV10-1 and J is TRBJ2-3; 8 nucleotides line up with TRBD1. CDR1 WNHNN and CDR2 SYGVQD come from the germline V gene (reference sequence). Trimming cost V 3 bases and J 2 bases; bases outside gene matches: 7. This CDR3 contains 16 residues. CDR3 sequence (DNA): TGCGCCAGCAGTGATGGGACAGGTGGATTCACAGATACGCAGTATTTT. This gives the protein CASSDGTGGFTDTQYF.

The V and J genes are TRBV3-1 (or the pseudogene TRBV3-2) and TRBJ1-6; D unclear. The CDR3 loop spans 12 amino acids. Trimming removed 8 bases from V and 6 bases from J, with 8 bases in between. Germline V gene data show CDR1 as LGHDT and CDR2 as YNNKEL (reference sequence). The CDR3, as DNA: TGTGCCAGCGCGATCGGTAATTCACCCCTCCACTTT. This gives the protein CASAIGNSPLHF.

J is TRBJ1-6 and V is TRBV6-5; the match to TRBD1 covers 10 bases. Losses at the gene ends were 7 bases for V and 12 bases for J; bases not matched to a gene: 12. The CDR3 extends over 15 amino acids. CDR1 is MNHEY and CDR2 is SVGAGI in the germline V gene. CDR3 residues: CASILGTGVNVPLHF. The DNA of the CDR3 is TGTGCCAGCATCCTGGGGACAGGGGTTAACGTACCCCTCCACTTT.

DNA of the CDR3: TGTGCCAGTAGTATAGGCCTCAGGGGGCGGCTTAAAGTCAAAAACATTCAGTACTTC. It encodes CASSIGLRGRLKVKNIQYF. This chain connects TRBV19 to TRBJ2-4; TRBD1 matches 8 bases. Germline V gene lookup returns CDR1 LNHDA and CDR2 SQIVND (reference sequence). The CDR3 has 19 amino acids. V shed 1 base and J 3 bases; nucleotides not matched to a gene: 14.

The rearrangement links TRBV11-2 to TRBJ2-2; D remains ambiguous. Between the trimmed V and J ends, which lost 3 bases and 10 bases, there was a span of 9 bases. Per the germline V gene, CDR1 is SGHAT and CDR2 is FQNNGV. The CDR3 consists of 12 residues. CDR3 amino acids: CASSFHREELFF. The CDR3 DNA sequence: TGTGCCAGCAGCTTCCACAGAGAGGAGCTGTTTTTT.

The V gene is TRBV20-1, the J gene TRBJ2-3; 7 positions match TRBD1. This CDR3 spans 19 amino acids. V trimming: 3 bases; J trimming: 1 base; junction bases outside the gene matches: 19. Germline V gene data show CDR1 as DFQATT and CDR2 as SNEGSKA (reference sequence). CDR3 nucleotide sequence: TGCAGTGCTAGTACTTTTCGGGCCGGGACAGAGAGACGCACAGATACGCAGTATTTT. Translating gives CSASTFRAGTERRTDTQYF.

This clone was seen just once. The genes are TRBV7-2 and TRBJ1-4, with D perhaps TRBD1 (5 bases). The germline CDR1 and CDR2 sequences are SGHTA and FQGNSA. The CDR3 has 15 residues. Trimming removed 1 base from V and 4 bases from J, with 10 bases in between. CDR3 region: CASSLVGPRNEKLFF. As DNA, the CDR3 is TGTGCCAGCAGCTTAGTGGGGCCTCGTAATGAAAAACTGTTTTTT.

This chain links TRBV9 with TRBJ2-7, with 8 bases matching TRBD1. Germline CDR1 SGDLS, CDR2 YYNGEE. The CDR3 has 15 amino acids. V was clipped by 0 bases and J by 2 bases; unmatched bases: 4. CDR3: CASSVAAGGPYEQYF. The CDR3 DNA reads TGTGCCAGCAGCGTAGCGGCAGGGGGCCCCTACGAGCAGTACTTC.

The chain links TRBV11-2 to TRBJ2-2; D gene ambiguous. The V and J ends lost 4 bases and 8 bases respectively, with 11 bases between them. This CDR3 spans 13 amino acids. Germline V CDR1 and CDR2: SGHAT, FQNNGV. The DNA for the CDR3 is TGTGCCAGCAGCTCCTCCCTCGAGGGGGAGCTGTTTTTT. It yields the protein CASSSSLEGELFF.

This rearrangement joins TRBV5-1 to TRBJ1-5; TRBD1 matches at 8 bases. CDR1 is SGHRS, CDR2 YFSETQ, per germline. The V gene end was trimmed by 1 base and the J gene end by 5 bases; junction bases not matched to a gene: 2. The CDR3 contains 14 residues. The CDR3 sequence is CASSLLQGDQPQHF. The CDR3 nucleotides read TGCGCCAGCAGCTTGTTACAGGGGGATCAGCCCCAGCATTTT.

V gene TRBV28 combines with J gene TRBJ1-4; 8 nucleotides match TRBD1. This CDR3 is 14 amino acids long. Germline values: CDR1 MDHEN, CDR2 SYDVKM. The ends lost 5 bases at V and 7 bases at J; junction bases unmatched: 6. The CDR3 is CASSAGTGTEKLFF. Written as DNA, the CDR3 is TGTGCCAGCAGTGCCGGGACAGGCACTGAAAAACTGTTTTTT.

V usage is TRBV19 and J usage is TRBJ1-6; D remains unclear. The V and J ends lost 9 bases and 11 bases respectively, with 20 bases between them. The CDR3 extends over 14 amino acids. Germline assignment: CDR1 LNHDA and CDR2 SQIVND (reference sequence). CDR3 in DNA: TGTGCCAGCAAATCGAAGAACAGCAAAACACCCCTCCACTTT. It specifies CASKSKNSKTPLHF.

V usage is TRBV5-1 and J usage is TRBJ1-1, with 7 bases that match TRBD1. The CDR3 sequence is 17 residues long. Germline V gene lookup returns CDR1 SGHRS and CDR2 YFSETQ. J gave up 0 bases and V 4 bases, and 12 bases lay outside the gene matches. The CDR3 protein is CASSRRQGSRMNTEAFF. The CDR3 DNA reads as TGCGCCAGCAGCCGACGACAGGGCTCCAGAATGAACACTGAAGCTTTCTTT.

This chain links TRBV2 with TRBJ2-1; 15 bases align to TRBD2. The ends lost 6 bases at V and 12 bases at J; junction bases unmatched: 6. From germline, CDR1 is SNHLY and CDR2 FYNNEI. CDR3 length equals 14 residues. The CDR3 bases are TGTGCCAGCAGAGGACTAGCGGGAGGGCCCTCGCAGTTCTTC. Protein: CASRGLAGGPSQFF.